This T cell receptor (beta chain) was profiled in a study of shared T cell receptors in the human thymus. Profiled with immunoSEQ multiplex PCR; TCRdb holds only in-frame clones, not every one. The sample gives more than 550,000 clones, roughly 88% of which show up once; around 0.0094% is in the top ten. CDR1 and CDR2 from the germline V gene are MNHNS and SASEGT. V trimming: 3 bases; J trimming: 7 bases; junction bases outside the gene matches: 14. This CDR3 is built from 17 residues. These data were likewise used in another study, on human thymus T cells. That paper adds: Resections from corrective heart surgery supplied the thymus tissue. Thymic and blood repertoires appeared to carry a bias in their V and J gene usage.

This TCR derives from a girl less than two years old with a congenital heart defect. Sequencing was carried out using thymocytes. The chain recombines TRBV6-1 with TRBJ1-4; 7 nucleotides agree with TRBD1. CDR3 DNA sequence: TGTGCCAGCAGTGACGAGGGTGACAGGGAGGAAAGTGAAAAACTGTTTTTT. This gives the protein CASSDEGDREESEKLFF.